This entry lists 28 T cell receptor beta chains sequenced from one sample in a study of cytomegalovirus exposure and HLA in healthy donors (dated by TCRdb to 2016 to 2017). Receptors were amplified or captured by the immunoSEQ multiplex PCR assay. Here the immuneACCESS table is served through TCRdb, limited to in-frame sequences with V and J called. Missing clones are a known gap in these copies; in checked studies unresolved V genes cover under half, and the rest lacks a known reason. The sample records 75,000 to 100,000 clones, 95% to 98% of which are singletons. 0.78% of the sample comes from the top ten. The sequencing input was PBMCs. Source of these receptors: a man younger than 35 in good health and CMV-seronegative.

V is TRBV5-5 and J is TRBJ1-1; possible D gene TRBD1, 5 bases. Germline assignment: CDR1 SGHKS and CDR2 YYEKEE (reference sequence). V dropped 4 bases and J dropped 1 base, with 17 bases sitting between them. The CDR3 consists of 16 residues. The CDR3 sequence is CASSPPSGTQNTEAFF. CDR3 DNA sequence: TGTGCCAGCAGCCCACCCTCCGGGACTCAGAACACTGAAGCTTTCTTT.

CDR3 residues: CASSQLTGGKNEKLFF. In DNA, the CDR3 is TGCGCCAGCAGCCAACTAACAGGGGGGAAAAATGAAAAACTGTTTTTT. The genes are TRBV4-1 and TRBJ1-4, with 8 nucleotides matching TRBD1. V shed 2 bases, J shed 5 bases, and the junction held 7 bases outside the gene matches. From germline, CDR1 is MGHRA and CDR2 YSYEKL. This CDR3 is built from 16 residues.

This clone was found a few times. The chain joins TRBV4-3 to TRBJ2-6; TRBD1 is a possible D gene (5 bases). V lost 0 bases and J 0 bases, leaving 6 bases between the germline ends. The CDR3 is 16 amino acids. Germline assignment: CDR1 LGHNA and CDR2 YSLEER. CDR3 loop: CASSQDQGSGANVLTF. The CDR3 DNA reads TGCGCCAGCAGCCAAGATCAGGGCTCTGGGGCCAACGTCCTGACTTTC.

This chain connects TRBV18 to TRBJ2-5, with a possible D match to TRBD1 (5 bases). This CDR3 region has 14 residues. Germline loops: CDR1 KGHSH, CDR2 LQKENI. Trimming shortened V by 2 bases and J by 5 bases, and 12 bases separated the two germline ends. The CDR3 coding sequence is TGTGCCAGCTCACCAATCTCGGCAGGGGAGACCCAGTACTTC. It codes for CASSPISAGETQYF.

This clone was seen only once. This chain uses TRBV9 with TRBJ1-2; D is unclear. This CDR3 region has 14 residues. Germline loops: CDR1 SGDLS, CDR2 YYNGEE. V was shortened by 0 bases and J by 4 bases, with 10 bases between the two germline ends. CDR3 DNA sequence: TGTGCCAGCAGCGTAGGTGGCAATTTCTATGGCTACACCTTC. Translating it yields CASSVGGNFYGYTF.

V gene TRBV10-2 combines with J gene TRBJ1-2; TRBD1 aligns across 10 bases. Germline V gene sequence: CDR1 WSHSY, CDR2 SAAADI. The CDR3 totals 13 residues. Losses at the gene ends were 6 bases for V and 4 bases for J; bases not matched to a gene: 2. The DNA for the CDR3 is TGCGCCAGCAGGGGACAGGGGTCCTATGGCTACACCTTC. It encodes CASRGQGSYGYTF.

V gene TRBV29-1 combines with J gene TRBJ2-3; tentative D call: TRBD1 (7 bases). This CDR3 is 14 amino acids long. The V gene lost 3 bases and the J gene lost 0 bases, with 10 bases spanning the gap. Per germline, CDR1 SQVTM and CDR2 ANQGSEA. CDR3 nucleotide sequence: TGCAGCGTTGACGCAGGGGGGAGCACAGATACGCAGTATTTT. Residues: CSVDAGGSTDTQYF.

CDR3 sequence (DNA): TGTGCCAGCAGCCTTAGCGGGGCAGGGGGTCAGCCCCAGCATTTT. This sequence encodes CASSLSGAGGQPQHF. The chain carries TRBV9 and TRBJ1-5; 7 positions match TRBD1. The CDR3 contains 15 residues. CDR1 SGDLS and CDR2 YYNGEE come from the germline V gene. The ends lost 4 bases at V and 6 bases at J; junction bases unmatched: 10.

CDR3 coding DNA: TGTGCCAGCAGTTACTCGGTCGGGTTCTACGAGCAGTACGTC. Amino acids: CASSYSVGFYEQYV. The rearrangement links TRBV6-5 to TRBJ2-7; D unclear. There are 14 residues in the CDR3. V lost 0 bases to trimming and J lost 3 bases, with 9 bases between them. The germline CDR1 and CDR2 sequences are MNHEY and SVGAGI.

J is TRBJ2-1 and V is TRBV29-1, with D hard to call. Germline values: CDR1 SQVTM, CDR2 ANQGSEA. V lost 6 bases to trimming and J lost 8 bases, with 17 bases between them. The CDR3 runs to 13 residues. CDR3 DNA sequence: TGCAGCGTCCCCGCCGATCCGGTCGATGAGCAGTTCTTC. It specifies CSVPADPVDEQFF.

This rearrangement joins TRBV10-3 to TRBJ2-5; D gene uncertain. The CDR3 has 14 residues. The V end was cut by 3 bases, the J end by 2 bases, with 10 bases between. CDR1 and CDR2 (germline): ENHRY, SYGVKD. The CDR3, as DNA: TGTGCCATCAGTGAAGAGGCTAGGCAAGAGACCCAGTACTTC. Translating gives CAISEEARQETQYF.

The rearrangement links TRBV6-5 to TRBJ2-2; no clear D. Trimming removed 6 bases from V and 13 bases from J, with 15 bases in between. The CDR3 is made up of 12 amino acids. The V gene's germline CDR1 is MNHEY and CDR2 SVGAGI. The CDR3 DNA reads TGTGCCAGCAGATCAACAGCCGGTTCGCTGTTTTTT. Protein sequence: CASRSTAGSLFF.

The V and J genes are TRBV4-1 and TRBJ2-1, with D possibly matching TRBD2 (6 bases). Germline V gene data show CDR1 as MGHRA and CDR2 as YSYEKL. V was shortened by 4 bases and J by 7 bases, with 23 bases between the two germline ends. This CDR3 has 17 amino acids. The CDR3 DNA follows: TGCGCCAGCAGCCGAACTTGGGGGGTACTGTCGGGGAATGAGCAGTTCTTC. This sequence encodes CASSRTWGVLSGNEQFF.

The V gene is TRBV19, the J gene TRBJ2-2; TRBD1 aligns across 9 bases. J was trimmed by 2 bases and V by 6 bases; bases with no gene match: 7. The germline gives CDR1 LNHDA, CDR2 SQIVND (reference sequence). This CDR3 has 16 residues. This CDR3 reads CASRYRDRVNTGELFF. For the CDR3, the DNA is TGTGCCAGTAGGTACCGGGACAGGGTAAACACCGGGGAGCTGTTTTTT.

V gene TRBV18 combines with J gene TRBJ2-1; TRBD2 matches at 10 bases. The CDR3 has 16 amino acids. Germline CDR1 is KGHSH and CDR2 is LQKENI. Germline trimming cut 2 bases from V and 6 bases from J; bases unmatched to any gene: 7. In DNA form, the CDR3 reads TGTGCCAGCTCACCAACGTCAGGACTAGCGGTCAATGAGCAGTTCTTC. Protein: CASSPTSGLAVNEQFF.

V and J are TRBV27 and TRBJ1-1, with D possibly matching TRBD1 (6 bases). V was trimmed by 7 bases and J by 6 bases, leaving 15 bases between them. The germline V gene has CDR1 MNHEY and CDR2 SMNVEV (reference sequence). The CDR3 is 13 amino acids. The CDR3 DNA sequence: TGTGCCAGCACCACAGGGAAATGGGCTGAAGCTTTCTTT. It yields the protein CASTTGKWAEAFF.

The sample holds one count of this clone. The chain joins TRBV10-3 to TRBJ1-2; 8 positions match TRBD1. The CDR3 consists of 14 residues. The ends lost 6 bases at V and 4 bases at J; junction bases unmatched: 7. Germline values: CDR1 ENHRY, CDR2 SYGVKD. The CDR3 sequence is CAIRDREAVYGYTF. The CDR3 coding sequence is TGTGCCATCAGGGACAGGGAGGCGGTCTATGGCTACACCTTC.

V gene TRBV6-5 combines with J gene TRBJ1-3, with a weak D call TRBD1 (6 bases). Looked up from germline, CDR1 is MNHEY and CDR2 is SVGAGI. V lost 7 bases and J lost 4, with 17 bases in between. The CDR3 has 15 residues. This CDR3 is CASTRGTGLGNTIYF. In DNA, the CDR3 is TGTGCCAGCACCCGGGGCACAGGGCTGGGAAACACCATATATTTT.

The sample holds one count of this clone. The rearrangement links TRBV5-4 to TRBJ2-1; 9 bases are a match to TRBD2. The trim removed 0 bases at V and 10 bases at J, leaving 8 bases unmatched. The CDR3 covers 15 residues. Looked up from germline, CDR1 is SGHNT and CDR2 is YYREEE (reference sequence). The CDR3 loop reads CASSLGVAGAREQFF. CDR3 DNA sequence: TGTGCCAGCAGCTTGGGGGTAGCGGGAGCTCGGGAGCAGTTCTTC.

The chain combines TRBV27 with TRBJ2-3, with unresolved D. The CDR3 spans 12 residues. CDR1 is MNHEY, CDR2 SMNVEV, per germline (reference sequence). V shed 3 bases and J shed 4 bases, with 5 bases lying between them. The CDR3 protein is CASSFHADTQYF. Written as DNA, the CDR3 is TGTGCCAGCAGTTTTCATGCAGATACGCAGTATTTT.

CDR3 nucleotides: TGTGCCACCAGCAGAGATGTTCAGGGTGGAAATGAAAAACTGTTTTTT. Protein product: CATSRDVQGGNEKLFF. The chain uses TRBV15 and TRBJ1-4; weak D call: TRBD1 (5 bases). Deletions cut 0 bases from V and 5 bases from J, with 13 bases between. The CDR3 is 16 amino acids. CDR1 LNHNV and CDR2 YYDKDF come from the germline V gene (reference sequence).

This sequence joins TRBV11-2 and TRBJ2-7, with D unresolved. Germline V gene sequence: CDR1 SGHAT, CDR2 FQNNGV. The CDR3 sequence is 12 residues long. Trimming cost V 5 bases and J 4 bases, with 9 bases left between them. CDR3 DNA: TGTGCCAGCAGCCCCTTCGGGTACGAGCAGTACTTC. It specifies CASSPFGYEQYF. The full variable domain, in which reference TRBV11-2 and TRBJ2-7 provide the parts outside the CDR3, is EAGVAQSPRYKIIEKRQSVAFWCNPISGHATLYWYQQILGQGPKLLIQFQNNGVVDDSQLPKDRFSAERLKGVDSTLKIQPAKLEDSAVYLCASSPFGYEQYFGPGTRLTVT.

This sequence joins TRBV6-5 and TRBJ1-4, with TRBD1 identical over 7 bases. CDR3 length equals 14 residues. Trimming removed 5 bases from V and 8 bases from J; junction bases left unmatched: 8. From germline, CDR1 is MNHEY and CDR2 SVGAGI. DNA of the CDR3: TGTGCCAGCAGTAGAAGAGGGACAGCAGAAAAACTGTTTTTT. It encodes CASSRRGTAEKLFF.

The chain employs TRBV30 and TRBJ1-3; D may be TRBD1 (6 bases). With 2 bases removed from V and 9 bases from J, the gap between germline ends came to 14 bases. The V gene's germline CDR1 is GTSNPN and CDR2 SVGIG (reference sequence). The length of the CDR3 is 13 residues. DNA of the CDR3: TGTGCCTGGAGTACCAGGGGAACCGTCACCATATATTTT. As protein: CAWSTRGTVTIYF.

This chain joins TRBV18 and TRBJ1-1; TRBD1 agrees at 8 bases. Looked up from germline, CDR1 is KGHSH and CDR2 is LQKENI. The CDR3 totals 13 residues. Trimming removed 0 bases from V and 11 bases from J; junction bases left unmatched: 5. The DNA of the CDR3 is TGTGCCAGCTCACCACCGGGACAGGAATGGGCTTTCTTT. This gives the protein CASSPPGQEWAFF.

The J gene is TRBJ2-2, the V gene TRBV6-1, with TRBD1 as a possible D gene (6 bases). The CDR3 consists of 15 residues. Per the germline V gene, CDR1 is MNHNS and CDR2 is SASEGT. Trimming cost V 2 bases and J 4 bases, with 11 bases left between them. As DNA, the CDR3 is TGTGCCAGCAGTGAAACAGGGAGAGGCACCGGGGAGCTGTTTTTT. It translates to CASSETGRGTGELFF.

The chain has TRBV4-1 and TRBJ1-5; D unclear. From germline, CDR1 is MGHRA and CDR2 YSYEKL. Trimming took off 3 bases at V and 5 bases at J, with 11 bases between the two ends. The CDR3 has 14 residues. In nucleotides, the CDR3 is TGCGCCAGCAGCCAGCTACTGATTCATCAGCCCCAGCATTTT. Protein product: CASSQLLIHQPQHF.

The CDR3, as DNA: TGTGCCAGCAGTTCCATGGGGAGGCGGCAGTTCTTC. Translated: CASSSMGRRQFF. This chain connects TRBV6-5 to TRBJ2-1; a weak D match, TRBD2 (6 bases). Per germline, CDR1 MNHEY and CDR2 SVGAGI. The V gene lost 4 bases and the J gene lost 12 bases, with 13 bases spanning the gap. There are 12 residues in the CDR3.